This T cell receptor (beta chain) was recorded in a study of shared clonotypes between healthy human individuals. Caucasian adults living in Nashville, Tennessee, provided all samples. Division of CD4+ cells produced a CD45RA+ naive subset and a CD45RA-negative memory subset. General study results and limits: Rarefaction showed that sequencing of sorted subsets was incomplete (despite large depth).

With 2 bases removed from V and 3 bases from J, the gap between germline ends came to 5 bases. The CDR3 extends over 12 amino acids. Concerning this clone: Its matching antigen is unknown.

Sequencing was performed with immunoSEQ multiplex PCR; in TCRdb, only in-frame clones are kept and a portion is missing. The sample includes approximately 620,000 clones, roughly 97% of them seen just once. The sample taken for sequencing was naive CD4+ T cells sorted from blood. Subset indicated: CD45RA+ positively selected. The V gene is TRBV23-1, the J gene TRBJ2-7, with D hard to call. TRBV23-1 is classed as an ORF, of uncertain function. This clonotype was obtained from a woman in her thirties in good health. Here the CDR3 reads CASSQVGYEQYF. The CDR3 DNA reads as TGCGCCAGCAGTCAAGTTGGCTACGAGCAGTACTTC.